The text below deals with one T cell receptor (beta chain). A Seattle source enrolled patients during active infection and followed them longitudinally. CDR1 KGHSH and CDR2 LQKENI come from the germline V gene. Between the trimmed V and J ends, which lost 2 bases and 4 bases, there was a span of 11 bases. This CDR3 has 15 residues. These data originate in a study of blood T cell repertoires in COVID-19. About the study: The United States, Italy and Spain provided the acute and convalescent COVID-19 samples.

The protocol was immunoSEQ multiplex PCR, while the TCRdb copy is restricted to in-frame clones and leaves out a portion. The table includes 400,000 to 450,000 clones, roughly 90% detected once. Sequenced material: peripheral blood. The receptor's source is a woman aged 40 to 49 with COVID-19, enrolled during active disease. This rearrangement joins TRBV18 to TRBJ2-2; perhaps TRBD1 as D (5 bases). Here the CDR3 reads CASSPSPGPTGELFF. As DNA, the CDR3 is TGTGCCAGCTCACCATCCCCAGGGCCCACCGGGGAGCTGTTTTTT. The variable domain in full, with the rest retrieved from reference TRBV18 and TRBJ2-2, is NAGVMQNPRHLVRRRGQEARLRCSPMKGHSHVYWYRQLPEEGLKFMVYLQKENIIDESGMPKERFSAEFPKEGPSILRIQQVVRGDSAAYFCASSPSPGPTGELFFGEGSRLTVL.